This T cell receptor (beta chain) is from a study of CD8+ T cells in alopecia areata. Peripheral blood and lesional scalp punch biopsies were taken from alopecia areata patients. Trimming removed 5 bases at V and 0 bases at J, with 11 bases between. The CDR3 spans 16 residues. Per germline, CDR1 SNHLY and CDR2 FYNNEI. The authors extracted RNA and reverse transcribed it into cDNA as the sequencing template. Some clones are missing from TCRdb's copy, which holds only in-frame ones; the method was immunoSEQ multiplex PCR. This sample carries about 150,000 clones, approximately 87% of them seen once, and the ten largest clones take about 15%.

The clonotype originates from a human donor with alopecia areata. The rearrangement joins TRBV2 to TRBJ2-6; D is perhaps TRBD1 (5 bases). Source: CD8+ T cells sorted from blood, taken at week 0. CDR3 nucleotides: TGTGCCAGCAGTAATACAGGATTCTCTGGGGCCAACGTCCTGACTTTC. Translating gives CASSNTGFSGANVLTF. The entire variable domain, with the rest obtained from reference TRBV2 and TRBJ2-6, is as follows: EPEVTQTPSHQVTQMGQEVILRCVPISNHLYFYWYRQILGQKVEFLVSFYNNEISEKSEIFDDQFSVERPDGSNFTLKIRSTKLEDSAMYFCASSNTGFSGANVLTFGAGSRLTVL.